This T cell receptor beta chain was sequenced during a study of blood T cell repertoires in COVID-19. Profiled with immunoSEQ multiplex PCR; TCRdb holds only in-frame clones, not every one. The table shows approximately 60,000 clones, with around 80% occurring only once. The V gene's germline CDR1 is MDHEN and CDR2 SYDVKM. This CDR3 is built from 15 residues. With 6 bases removed from V and 1 base from J, the gap between germline ends came to 15 bases. V usage is TRBV28 and J usage is TRBJ2-5; possible D gene TRBD1, 5 bases. Sequencing input: peripheral blood. The sequence came from a human donor in a cohort sampled during active COVID-19. CDR3 amino acids: CASSSQQVTQETQYF. CDR3 nucleotide sequence: TGTGCCAGCAGCTCGCAACAGGTCACCCAAGAGACCCAGTACTTC.